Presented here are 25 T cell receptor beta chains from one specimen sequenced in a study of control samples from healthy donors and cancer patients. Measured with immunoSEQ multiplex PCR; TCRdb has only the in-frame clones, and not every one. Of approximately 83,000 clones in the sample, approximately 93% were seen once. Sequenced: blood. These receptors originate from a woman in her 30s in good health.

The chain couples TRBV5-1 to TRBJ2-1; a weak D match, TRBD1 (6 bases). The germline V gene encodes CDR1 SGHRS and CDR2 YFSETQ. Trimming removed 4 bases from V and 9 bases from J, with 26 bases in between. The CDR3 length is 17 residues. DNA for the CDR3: TGCGCCAGCAGCCTACCTATAGCTGGGACATCGGAAGGTGAGCAGTTCTTC. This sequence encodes CASSLPIAGTSEGEQFF.

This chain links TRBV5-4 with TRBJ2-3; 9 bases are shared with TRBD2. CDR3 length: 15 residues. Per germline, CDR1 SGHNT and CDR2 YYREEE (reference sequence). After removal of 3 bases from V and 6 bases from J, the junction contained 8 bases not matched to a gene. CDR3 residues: CASSSELAGTDTQYF. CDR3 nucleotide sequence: TGTGCCAGCAGCTCCGAACTAGCGGGTACGGATACGCAGTATTTT.

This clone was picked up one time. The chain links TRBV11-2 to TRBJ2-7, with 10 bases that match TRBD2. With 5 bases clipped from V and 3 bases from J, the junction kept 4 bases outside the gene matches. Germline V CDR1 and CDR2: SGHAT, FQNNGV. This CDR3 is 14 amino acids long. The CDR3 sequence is CASSTTSGNYEQYF. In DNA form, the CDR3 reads TGTGCCAGCAGCACCACTAGCGGGAACTACGAGCAGTACTTC. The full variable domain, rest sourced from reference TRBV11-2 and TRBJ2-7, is EAGVAQSPRYKIIEKRQSVAFWCNPISGHATLYWYQQILGQGPKLLIQFQNNGVVDDSQLPKDRFSAERLKGVDSTLKIQPAKLEDSAVYLCASSTTSGNYEQYFGPGTRLTVT.

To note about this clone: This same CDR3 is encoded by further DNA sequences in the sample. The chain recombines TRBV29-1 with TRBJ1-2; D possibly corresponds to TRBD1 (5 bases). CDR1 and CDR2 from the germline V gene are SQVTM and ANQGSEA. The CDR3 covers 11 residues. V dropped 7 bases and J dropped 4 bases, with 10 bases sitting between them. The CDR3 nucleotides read TGCAGCGGATGGGGACCCTATGGCTACACCTTC. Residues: CSGWGPYGYTF. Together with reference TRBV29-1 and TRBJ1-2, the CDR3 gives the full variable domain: SAVISQKPSRDICQRGTSLTIQCQVDSQVTMMFWYRQQPGQSLTLIATANQGSEATYESGFVIDKFPISRPNLTFSTLTVSNMSPEDSSIYLCSGWGPYGYTFGSGTRLTVV.

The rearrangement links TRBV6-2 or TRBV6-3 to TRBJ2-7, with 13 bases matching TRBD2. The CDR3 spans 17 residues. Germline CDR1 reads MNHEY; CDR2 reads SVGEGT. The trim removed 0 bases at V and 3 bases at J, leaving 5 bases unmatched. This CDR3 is CASSYSLGLAGVYEQYF. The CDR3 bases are TGTGCCAGCAGTTACTCGTTAGGACTAGCGGGAGTCTACGAGCAGTACTTC.

In DNA, the CDR3 is TGTGCCAGCAGCCCCGTTGGGACCTACGAGCAGTACTTC. Amino acid sequence: CASSPVGTYEQYF. The chain recombines TRBV7-9 with TRBJ2-7; D not resolved. The CDR3 is made up of 13 amino acids. The germline gives CDR1 SEHNR, CDR2 FQNEAQ (reference sequence). Between the trimmed V and J ends, which lost 5 bases and 2 bases, there was a span of 10 bases. Combining the CDR3 with reference TRBV7-9 and TRBJ2-7 gives the whole variable domain DTGVSQNPRHKITKRGQNVTFRCDPISEHNRLYWYRQTLGQGPEFLTYFQNEAQLEKSRLLSDRFSAERPKGSFSTLEIQRTEQGDSAMYLCASSPVGTYEQYFGPGTRLTVT.

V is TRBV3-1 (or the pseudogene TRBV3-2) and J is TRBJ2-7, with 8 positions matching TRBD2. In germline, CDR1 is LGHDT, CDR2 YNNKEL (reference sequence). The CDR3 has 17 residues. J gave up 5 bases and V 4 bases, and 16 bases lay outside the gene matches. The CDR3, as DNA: TGTGCCAGCAGCCCCTCATCCAAACCGGGACTAGTAAACGAGCAGTACTTC. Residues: CASSPSSKPGLVNEQYF.

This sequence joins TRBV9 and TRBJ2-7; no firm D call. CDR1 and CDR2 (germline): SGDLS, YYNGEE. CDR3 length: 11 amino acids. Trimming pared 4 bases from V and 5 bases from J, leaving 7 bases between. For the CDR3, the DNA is TGTGCCAGCAGCCTCCGACACGAGCAGTACTTC. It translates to CASSLRHEQYF.

The CDR3 reads CASSLRSPGTGDNQPQHF. CDR3 nucleotide sequence: TGTGCCAGCAGTTTAAGATCCCCCGGGACAGGGGACAATCAGCCCCAGCATTTT. The chain couples TRBV27 to TRBJ1-5, with TRBD1 matching over 10 bases. Germline CDR1 and CDR2: MNHEY and SMNVEV (reference sequence). Trimming removed 2 bases from V and 3 bases from J; junction bases left unmatched: 10. The CDR3 has 18 residues.

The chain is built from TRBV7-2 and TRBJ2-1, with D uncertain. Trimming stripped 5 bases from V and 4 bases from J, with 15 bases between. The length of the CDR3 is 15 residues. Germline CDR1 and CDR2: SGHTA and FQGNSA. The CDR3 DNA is TGTGCCAGCAGCCCCCCTGAGGAACTTTACAATGAGCAGTTCTTC. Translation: CASSPPEELYNEQFF.

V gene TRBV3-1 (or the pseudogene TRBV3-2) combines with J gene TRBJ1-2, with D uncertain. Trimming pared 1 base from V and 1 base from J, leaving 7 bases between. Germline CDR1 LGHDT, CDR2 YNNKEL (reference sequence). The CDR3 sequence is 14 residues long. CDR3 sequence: CASSQGRDNYGYTF. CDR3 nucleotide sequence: TGTGCCAGCAGCCAAGGAAGGGATAACTATGGCTACACCTTC.

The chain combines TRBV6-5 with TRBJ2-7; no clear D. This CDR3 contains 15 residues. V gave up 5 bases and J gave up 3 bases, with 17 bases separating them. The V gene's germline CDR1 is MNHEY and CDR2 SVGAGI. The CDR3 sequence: CASSPPLGQFYEQYF. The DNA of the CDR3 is TGTGCCAGCAGTCCCCCTTTAGGGCAGTTCTACGAGCAGTACTTC.

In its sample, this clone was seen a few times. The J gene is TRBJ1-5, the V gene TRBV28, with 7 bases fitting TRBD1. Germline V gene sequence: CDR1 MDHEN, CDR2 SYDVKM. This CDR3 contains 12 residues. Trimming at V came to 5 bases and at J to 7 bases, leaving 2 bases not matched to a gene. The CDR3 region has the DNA TGTGCCAGCAGTCAACAGGGGCAGCCCCAGCATTTT. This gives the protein CASSQQGQPQHF.

CDR3 in DNA: TGTGCCAGTAGTTTACGGGAGCCTAGCACAGATACGCAGTATTTT. This codes for CASSLREPSTDTQYF. The V gene is TRBV19, the J gene TRBJ2-3; maybe TRBD2 (6 bases). CDR3 length: 15 amino acids. CDR1 and CDR2 (germline): LNHDA, SQIVND (reference sequence). Trimming pared 5 bases from V and 0 bases from J, leaving 12 bases between. The full variable domain, rest sourced from reference TRBV19 and TRBJ2-3, is DGGITQSPKYLFRKEGQNVTLSCEQNLNHDAMYWYRQDPGQGLRLIYYSQIVNDFQKGDIAEGYSVSREKKESFPLTVTSAQKNPTAFYLCASSLREPSTDTQYFGPGTRLTVL.

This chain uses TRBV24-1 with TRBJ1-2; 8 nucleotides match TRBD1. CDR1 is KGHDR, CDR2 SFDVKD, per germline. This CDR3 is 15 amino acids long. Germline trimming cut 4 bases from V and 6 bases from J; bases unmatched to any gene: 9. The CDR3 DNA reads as TGTGCCACCAGTGACGTACCGGGACAGGAGGATGGCTACACCTTC. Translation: CATSDVPGQEDGYTF.

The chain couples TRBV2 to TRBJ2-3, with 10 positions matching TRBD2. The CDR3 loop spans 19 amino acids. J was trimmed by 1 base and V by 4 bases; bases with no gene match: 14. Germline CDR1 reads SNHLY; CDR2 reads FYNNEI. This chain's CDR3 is CASSVPSGSISGGTDTQYF. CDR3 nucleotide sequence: TGTGCCAGCAGTGTCCCTAGCGGGAGTATCTCCGGGGGCACAGATACGCAGTATTTT.

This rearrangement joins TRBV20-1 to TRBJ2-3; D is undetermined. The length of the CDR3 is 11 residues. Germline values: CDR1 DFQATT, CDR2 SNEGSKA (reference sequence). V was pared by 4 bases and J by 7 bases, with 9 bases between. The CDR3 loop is CSATLGHTQYF. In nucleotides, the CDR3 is TGCAGTGCTACTCTAGGGCATACGCAGTATTTT.

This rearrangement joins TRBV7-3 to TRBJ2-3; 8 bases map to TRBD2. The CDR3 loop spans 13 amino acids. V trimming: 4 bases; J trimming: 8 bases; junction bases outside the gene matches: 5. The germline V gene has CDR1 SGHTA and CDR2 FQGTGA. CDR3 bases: TGTGCCAGCAGCTCCGACCGGGGGGGTACGCAGTATTTT. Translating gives CASSSDRGGTQYF.

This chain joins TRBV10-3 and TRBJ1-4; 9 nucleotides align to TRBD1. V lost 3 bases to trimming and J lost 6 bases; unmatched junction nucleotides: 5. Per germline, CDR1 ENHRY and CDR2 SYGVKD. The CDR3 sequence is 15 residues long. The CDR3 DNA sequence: TGTGCCATCAGTGATCCGGGACAGGGCGATGAAAAACTGTTTTTT. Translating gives CAISDPGQGDEKLFF.

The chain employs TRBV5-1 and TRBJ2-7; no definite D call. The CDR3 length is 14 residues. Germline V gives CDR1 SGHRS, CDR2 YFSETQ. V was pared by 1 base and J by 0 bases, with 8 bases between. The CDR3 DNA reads TGCGCCAGCAGCTTGTCAGTTTCCTCCTACGAGCAGTACTTC. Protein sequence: CASSLSVSSYEQYF. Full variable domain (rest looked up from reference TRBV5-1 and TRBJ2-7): KAGVTQTPRYLIKTRGQQVTLSCSPISGHRSVSWYQQTPGQGLQFLFEYFSETQRNKGNFPGRFSGRQFSNSRSEMNVSTLELGDSALYLCASSLSVSSYEQYFGPGTRLTVT.

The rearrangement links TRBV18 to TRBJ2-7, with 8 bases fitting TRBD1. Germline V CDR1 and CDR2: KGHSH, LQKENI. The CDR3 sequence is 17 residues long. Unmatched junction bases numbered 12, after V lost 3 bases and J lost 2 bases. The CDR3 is CASSPHRGQGFAYEQYF. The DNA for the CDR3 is TGTGCCAGCTCACCTCATCGTGGACAGGGATTTGCCTACGAGCAGTACTTC.

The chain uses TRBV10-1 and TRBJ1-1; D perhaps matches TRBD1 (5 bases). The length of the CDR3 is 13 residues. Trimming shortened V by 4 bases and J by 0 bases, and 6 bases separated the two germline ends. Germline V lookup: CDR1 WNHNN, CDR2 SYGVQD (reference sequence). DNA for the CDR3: TGCGCCAGCAGTGGACAGCTGAACACTGAAGCTTTCTTT. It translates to CASSGQLNTEAFF.

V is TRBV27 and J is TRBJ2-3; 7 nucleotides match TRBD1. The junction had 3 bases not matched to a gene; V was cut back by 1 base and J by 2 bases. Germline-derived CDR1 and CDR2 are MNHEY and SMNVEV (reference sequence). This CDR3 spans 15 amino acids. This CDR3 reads CASSLLGQLTDTQYF. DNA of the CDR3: TGTGCCAGCAGTTTATTGGGACAGCTCACAGATACGCAGTATTTT.

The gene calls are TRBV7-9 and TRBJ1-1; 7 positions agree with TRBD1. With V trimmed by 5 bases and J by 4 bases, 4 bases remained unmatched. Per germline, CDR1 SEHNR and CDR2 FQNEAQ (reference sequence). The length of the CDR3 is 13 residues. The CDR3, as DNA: TGTGCCAGCAGCCCATCAGGGGGCACTGAAGCTTTCTTT. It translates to CASSPSGGTEAFF. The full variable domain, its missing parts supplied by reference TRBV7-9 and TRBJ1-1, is DTGVSQNPRHKITKRGQNVTFRCDPISEHNRLYWYRQTLGQGPEFLTYFQNEAQLEKSRLLSDRFSAERPKGSFSTLEIQRTEQGDSAMYLCASSPSGGTEAFFGQGTRLTVV.

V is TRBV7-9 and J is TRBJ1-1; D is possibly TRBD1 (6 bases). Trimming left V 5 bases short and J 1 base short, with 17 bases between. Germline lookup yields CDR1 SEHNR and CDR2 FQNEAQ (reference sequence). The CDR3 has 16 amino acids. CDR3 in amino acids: CASSPGRQGTNTEAFF. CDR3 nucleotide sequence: TGTGCCAGCAGCCCTGGGAGGCAGGGGACGAACACTGAAGCTTTCTTT.